Listed here is a single T cell receptor (beta chain). This sample was included in a study of control samples from healthy donors and cancer patients. The CDR3 totals 14 residues. Germline V gene sequence: CDR1 MGHRA, CDR2 YSYEKL. V lost 3 bases, J lost 4 bases, and 12 bases lay in between. Profiled with immunoSEQ multiplex PCR; TCRdb holds only in-frame clones, not every one. The sample comprises 90,000 or so clones, approximately 90% of which are singletons, and roughly 1.2% rests with the top ten. Sequences were obtained from blood. This clonotype originated in a woman between 45 and 60 years old in good health. The chain recombines TRBV4-1 with TRBJ1-2, with D maybe TRBD1 (5 bases). CDR3 sequence reads: CASSQTQGFYGYTF. CDR3 sequence (DNA): TGCGCCAGCAGCCAGACCCAGGGTTTCTATGGCTACACCTTC.